This T cell receptor beta chain was identified during a study of blood T cell repertoires in COVID-19. Study-wide context: Nucleic acid was either cDNA or gDNA, and it came from T cells, B-cell-depleted T cells, or PBMCs.

The CDR3 runs to 16 residues. V lost 5 bases, J lost 2 bases, and 16 bases lay in between. CDR1 and CDR2 (germline): LNHDA, SQIVND (reference sequence). Those enrolled in Seattle joined during active infection and were followed longitudinally afterward. The authors' processing: Estimates of nucleated cell counts were drawn from the amplification of reference gene primers. The assay was immunoSEQ multiplex PCR, and TCRdb's table has in-frame clones only and misses some. D and trimming were read from the DNA, whereas the V and J calls and clone size are those reported in that table. Here the sample spans almost 90,000 clones, around 91% being singletons.

The J gene is TRBJ2-1, the V gene TRBV19; a weak D match, TRBD2 (5 bases). Source material: peripheral blood. The receptor's source is a man aged 18 to 30 with COVID-19, enrolled during active disease. Here the CDR3 DNA reads TGTGCCAGTAGTGTTGGCGGACTTCCTCCCTACAATGAGCAGTTCTTC. Translated, it gives CASSVGGLPPYNEQFF.